Detailed here is one T cell receptor (beta chain). The entry originates in a study of monozygotic twins with inflammatory bowel disease. This CDR3 is 20 amino acids long. Germline-derived CDR1 and CDR2 are LNHDA and SQIVND (reference sequence). TCRdb re-called the 5' RACE reads and gives one entry per CDR3 protein, without DNA. The sample table sets out fewer than 450,000 distinct CDR3 sequences. Total RNA isolation used whole blood (no T cell sorting was performed). The specimen sequenced was blood. V gene TRBV19 combines with J gene TRBJ1-5; TCRdb names TRBD1, which stays unverified in the absence of DNA. This clonotype was sampled from a human donor with ulcerative colitis or Crohn's disease, or a healthy co-twin of an affected twin (not recorded which). The CDR3 reads CASRDRLIAISPSVNQPQHF.